Following are 3 T cell receptor beta chains from one sample sequenced in a study of blood T cell repertoires in COVID-19. Generated by immunoSEQ multiplex PCR, the TCRdb table keeps only in-frame clones and is missing some. In the table there are approximately 240,000 clones, around nine tenths of which are singletons. Sequences were obtained from peripheral blood. Receptors were obtained from a woman in her thirties or forties who had recovered from COVID-19.

To note about this clone: Other DNA sequences in the same sample also yield this CDR3. The J gene is TRBJ2-7, the V gene TRBV11-3, with TRBD2 matching over 7 bases. The J segment lost 0 bases and the V segment lost 0 bases, leaving 2 bases of the junction unmatched. Germline CDR1 is SGHNT and CDR2 is YENEEA. The CDR3 runs to 15 residues. CDR3 in amino acids: CASSLDPSGSYEQYF. The CDR3 region has the DNA TGTGCCAGCAGCTTAGATCCTAGCGGCTCCTACGAGCAGTACTTC.

This sequence joins TRBV7-8 and TRBJ2-2, with D perhaps matching TRBD2 (6 bases). Trimming took 3 bases from V and 0 from J, leaving 14 bases between them. The CDR3 runs 17 residues. From germline, CDR1 is SGHVS and CDR2 FQNEAQ. CDR3 nucleotides: TGTGCCAGCAGCTTCCTACTAGCCAACGCGAACACCGGGGAGCTGTTTTTT. This encodes CASSFLLANANTGELFF.

This chain uses TRBV6-1 with TRBJ2-5; D is possibly TRBD2 (5 bases). The CDR3 loop spans 15 amino acids. Deletions cut 3 bases from V and 4 bases from J, with 15 bases between. Looked up from germline, CDR1 is MNHNS and CDR2 is SASEGT. CDR3 sequence: CASSEEEHFGETQYF. The CDR3 nucleotides read TGTGCCAGCAGTGAGGAGGAGCATTTCGGAGAGACCCAGTACTTC.